In its sample, the clone carrying this TCR beta chain was seen a few times. Antigen: not known. The sample comes from a study of graft-versus-host responses after intestinal transplantation. Study at large: Following induction with anti-thymocyte globulin, all recipients were given tacrolimus and steroids for three to four years. Study-wide findings and caveats: GvH clonotypes were identified within recipient marrow, with a subset emerging first in ileum or blood.

V was pared by 5 bases and J by 4 bases, with 9 bases between. This CDR3 is 13 amino acids long. CDR1 and CDR2 from the germline V gene are MNHEY and SVGAGI. Sequenced by immunoSEQ multiplex PCR; TCRdb stores in-frame clones only, minus some. The sample has 90,000 to 130,000 clones, more than 80% seen once. The receptor was derived from a human donor who was the organ donor for an intestinal transplant. V is TRBV6-5 and J is TRBJ2-1; D call uncertain. Sequenced here: unstimulated CD4+ T cells sorted from spleen or lymph node cells, sampled before transplant. DNA of the CDR3: TGTGCCAGCAGTCGGGCCAATTACAATGAGCAGTTCTTC. Amino acids: CASSRANYNEQFF.